The 19 T cell receptor beta chains below come from one sample, sequenced in a study of radiation and T cells in renal cell carcinoma. Some clones are missing from TCRdb's copy, which holds only in-frame ones; the method was immunoSEQ multiplex PCR. Of about 160,000 clones in the sample, less than 90% are singletons; the top ten hold around 4.4%. Time point of the sample: baseline pretreatment blood. Sample treatment: 15 Gy SBRT to primary tumor, nephrectomy 4 weeks later. The sample in question was blood, obtained from a patient whose treatment included radiotherapy and nephrectomy. The receptors stem from a woman in her seventies with renal cell carcinoma.

The V call is TRBV5-4, the J call TRBJ2-2, with 9 bases matching TRBD1. Trimming took 2 bases from V and 0 from J; bases not matched to a gene: 2. The CDR3 runs to 16 residues. In germline, CDR1 is SGHNT, CDR2 YYREEE (reference sequence). The CDR3, as DNA: TGTGCCAGCAGCTTCGGGACAGGGCCGAACACCGGGGAGCTGTTTTTT. This sequence encodes CASSFGTGPNTGELFF.

The chain joins TRBV27 to TRBJ1-1, with 9 bases fitting TRBD1. V gave up 6 bases and J gave up 0 bases; unmatched junction bases: 11. CDR1 and CDR2 from the germline V gene are MNHEY and SMNVEV (reference sequence). This CDR3 is 17 amino acids long. The CDR3 spells CASRSTGQGNLNTEAFF. For the CDR3, the DNA is TGTGCCAGCAGATCTACGGGACAGGGAAATTTGAACACTGAAGCTTTCTTT.

The chain recombines TRBV6-6 with TRBJ2-3, with 7 bases matching TRBD2. Germline lookup yields CDR1 MNHNY and CDR2 SVGAGI (reference sequence). There are 13 residues in the CDR3. Germline trimming cut 8 bases from V and 0 bases from J; bases unmatched to any gene: 2. CDR3 in amino acids: CASGRGSTDTQYF. The CDR3 nucleotides read TGTGCCAGCGGGCGGGGGAGCACAGATACGCAGTATTTT.

The chain links TRBV6-1 to TRBJ2-1, with D possibly TRBD1 on 5 matching bases. The CDR3 extends over 15 amino acids. The V gene lost 7 bases and the J gene lost 0 bases, with 13 bases spanning the gap. The germline V gene encodes CDR1 MNHNS and CDR2 SASEGT. The DNA of the CDR3 is TGTGCCAGCACCACTACGACAGTCTCCTACAATGAGCAGTTCTTC. Protein product: CASTTTTVSYNEQFF.

This chain uses TRBV7-8 with TRBJ1-6; D might be TRBD1 (6 bases). This CDR3 comprises 15 residues. Germline CDR1 SGHVS, CDR2 FQNEAQ. The germline V and J ends were trimmed by 1 base and 10 bases, with 14 bases remaining between them. This chain's CDR3 is CASSLGAGVYSPLHF. DNA for the CDR3: TGTGCCAGCAGCTTAGGTGCAGGGGTCTACTCACCCCTCCACTTT.

The rearrangement links TRBV4-1 to TRBJ2-3; 12 positions match TRBD2. V trimming: 2 bases; J trimming: 2 bases; junction bases outside the gene matches: 2. This CDR3 comprises 16 residues. CDR1 is MGHRA and CDR2 is YSYEKL in the germline V gene. CDR3 region: CASSQLAGGVTDTQYF. CDR3 sequence (DNA): TGCGCCAGCAGCCAACTAGCGGGGGGGGTCACAGATACGCAGTATTTT.

This clone has a single count. This chain uses TRBV6-6 with TRBJ1-5, with TRBD1 matching 9 bases. Germline V gives CDR1 MNHNY, CDR2 SVGAGI (reference sequence). The CDR3 contains 13 residues. V lost 4 bases and J lost 5; bases outside the gene matches: 0. The CDR3 DNA sequence: TGTGCCAGCAGTTGGACAGGGGATCAGCCCCAGCATTTT. Amino acids: CASSWTGDQPQHF.

This clone has a single count. The genes are TRBV11-1 and TRBJ2-5; 11 bases are a match to TRBD1. This CDR3 is 15 amino acids long. The germline V gene has CDR1 SGHAT and CDR2 FQDESV (reference sequence). Trimming removed 5 bases from V and 6 bases from J; junction bases left unmatched: 8. CDR3 in amino acids: CASSPRGTGGKTQYF. The CDR3 DNA is TGTGCCAGCAGCCCACGAGGGACAGGGGGAAAGACCCAGTACTTC.

This rearrangement joins TRBV5-6 to TRBJ1-2; weak D call: TRBD1 (6 bases). Germline V CDR1 and CDR2: SGHDT, YYEEEE. This CDR3 is built from 14 residues. With 6 bases removed from V and 6 bases from J, the gap between germline ends came to 18 bases. In nucleotides, the CDR3 is TGTGCCAGCACCGCACTACAGGGAGGCGATGGCTACACCTTC. Protein sequence: CASTALQGGDGYTF.

This chain joins TRBV10-1 and TRBJ1-5; D is uncertain. Germline loops: CDR1 WNHNN, CDR2 SYGVQD (reference sequence). V lost 0 bases to trimming and J lost 0 bases, with 9 bases between them. CDR3 length: 16 residues. CDR3 DNA: TGCGCCAGCAGTGAGTCGTGTGGACCTAGCAATCAGCCCCAGCATTTT. As protein: CASSESCGPSNQPQHF.

The chain uses TRBV14 and TRBJ2-3, with D perhaps matching TRBD1 (6 bases). Germline assignment: CDR1 SGHDN and CDR2 FVKESK. Deletions cut 11 bases from V and 1 base from J, with 10 bases between. This CDR3 is built from 12 residues. The CDR3 DNA follows: TGTGCCTCGGACAGTGGCACAGATACGCAGTATTTT. Its protein product is CASDSGTDTQYF. The entire variable domain, with the rest obtained from reference TRBV14 and TRBJ2-3, is as follows: EAGVTQFPSHSVIEKGQTVTLRCDPISGHDNLYWYRRVMGKEIKFLLHFVKESKQDESGMPNNRFLAERTGGTYSTLKVQPAELEDSGVYFCASDSGTDTQYFGPGTRLTVL.

The chain has TRBV10-3 and TRBJ2-3; 7 bases are a match to TRBD1. The CDR3 loop spans 14 amino acids. The germline V gene has CDR1 ENHRY and CDR2 SYGVKD. J lost 6 bases, V lost 3 bases, and 6 bases had no gene match. CDR3 amino acids: CAISERDSRDTQYF. As DNA, the CDR3 is TGTGCCATCAGTGAAAGGGACAGTAGGGATACGCAGTATTTT.

The chain couples TRBV9 to TRBJ1-2; D possibly corresponds to TRBD1 (6 bases). The CDR3 has 14 amino acids. Trimming cost V 4 bases and J 5 bases, with 15 bases left between them. Germline loops: CDR1 SGDLS, CDR2 YYNGEE. The CDR3 spells CASSSGGQQYGYTF. The CDR3 DNA reads TGTGCCAGCAGCTCAGGAGGACAGCAATATGGCTACACCTTC.

The J gene is TRBJ2-7, the V gene TRBV5-1; 7 nucleotides match TRBD1. Unmatched junction bases numbered 4, after V lost 0 bases and J lost 4 bases. The CDR3 has 14 amino acids. The V gene's germline CDR1 is SGHRS and CDR2 YFSETQ. DNA for the CDR3: TGCGCCAGCAGCTTGGAACAGGGGCGATACGAGCAGTACTTC. Its protein product is CASSLEQGRYEQYF.

The chain carries TRBV7-3 and TRBJ2-6; no clear D. Germline loops: CDR1 SGHTA, CDR2 FQGTGA. Trimming took off 8 bases at V and 2 bases at J, with 16 bases between the two ends. CDR3 size: 16 residues. This chain's CDR3 is CASSQNGFAGANVLTF. Written as DNA, the CDR3 is TGTGCCAGCTCTCAAAACGGGTTCGCTGGGGCCAACGTCCTGACTTTC.

The chain is built from TRBV4-2 and TRBJ1-1; no clear D gene. Looked up from germline, CDR1 is LGHNA and CDR2 is YNFKEQ. With 1 base removed from V and 4 bases from J, the gap between germline ends came to 10 bases. This CDR3 has 14 amino acids. This CDR3 reads CASSQVGLFTEAFF. As DNA, the CDR3 is TGTGCCAGCAGCCAAGTTGGTCTCTTCACTGAAGCTTTCTTT.

The chain links TRBV7-2 to TRBJ1-2, with unresolved D. The V gene lost 3 bases and the J gene lost 9 bases, with 14 bases spanning the gap. CDR1 is SGHTA and CDR2 is FQGNSA in the germline V gene. CDR3 size: 13 residues. This chain's CDR3 is CASSFDLTGSYTF. Written as DNA, the CDR3 is TGTGCCAGCAGCTTTGACCTAACCGGGAGCTACACCTTC.

This sequence joins TRBV6-4 and TRBJ2-3; D unclear. Looked up from germline, CDR1 is MRHNA and CDR2 is SNTAGT. V was pared by 1 base and J by 1 base, with 9 bases between. The CDR3 extends over 15 amino acids. In DNA form, the CDR3 reads TGTGCCAGCAGTGACTGGCCGTGGGGCACAGATACGCAGTATTTT. This encodes CASSDWPWGTDTQYF.

The rearrangement uses TRBV14 and TRBJ2-1, with 11 bases fitting TRBD2. The CDR3 spans 19 residues. With V trimmed by 0 bases and J by 3 bases, 10 bases remained unmatched. The germline V gene has CDR1 SGHDN and CDR2 FVKESK. The CDR3 sequence is CASSQDVAGGPGYYNEQFF. CDR3 bases: TGTGCCAGCAGCCAAGATGTAGCGGGGGGGCCAGGGTACTACAATGAGCAGTTCTTC.